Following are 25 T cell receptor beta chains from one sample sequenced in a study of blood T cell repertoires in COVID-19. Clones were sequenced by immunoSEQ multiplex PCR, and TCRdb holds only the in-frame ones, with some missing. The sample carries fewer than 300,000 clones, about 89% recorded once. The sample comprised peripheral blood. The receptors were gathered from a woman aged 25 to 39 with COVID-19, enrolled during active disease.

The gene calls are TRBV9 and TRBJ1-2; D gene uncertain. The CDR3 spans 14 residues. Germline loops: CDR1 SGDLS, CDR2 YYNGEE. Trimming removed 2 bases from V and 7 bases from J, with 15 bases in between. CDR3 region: CASSVMDFKGGYTF. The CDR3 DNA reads TGTGCCAGCAGCGTTATGGACTTCAAAGGTGGCTACACCTTC.

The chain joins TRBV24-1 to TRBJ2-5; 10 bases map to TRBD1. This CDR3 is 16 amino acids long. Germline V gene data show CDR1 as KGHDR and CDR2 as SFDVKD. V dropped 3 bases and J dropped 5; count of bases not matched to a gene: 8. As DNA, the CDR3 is TGTGCCACCAGTGATCATGACAGGGGGCGCGGGGAGACCCAGTACTTC. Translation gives CATSDHDRGRGETQYF.

Here the CDR3 DNA reads TGTGCCAGCAGTTTATACACGAGGGAGACCCAGTACTTC. This codes for CASSLYTRETQYF. The J gene is TRBJ2-5, the V gene TRBV27; no clear D gene. The CDR3 covers 13 residues. Germline CDR1 reads MNHEY; CDR2 reads SMNVEV (reference sequence). Trimming removed 1 base at V and 5 bases at J, with 8 bases between.

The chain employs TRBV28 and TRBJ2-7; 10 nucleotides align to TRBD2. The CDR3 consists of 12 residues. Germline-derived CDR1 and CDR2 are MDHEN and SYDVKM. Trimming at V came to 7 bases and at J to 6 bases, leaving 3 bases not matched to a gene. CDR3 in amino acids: CASTSGSPEQYF. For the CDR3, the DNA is TGTGCCAGCACTAGCGGGAGCCCCGAGCAGTACTTC.

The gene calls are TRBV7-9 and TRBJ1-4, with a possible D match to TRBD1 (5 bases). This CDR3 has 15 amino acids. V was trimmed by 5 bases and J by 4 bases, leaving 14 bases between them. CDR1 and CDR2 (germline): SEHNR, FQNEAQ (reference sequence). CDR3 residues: CASSPSGSVNEKLFF. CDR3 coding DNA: TGTGCCAGCAGCCCTTCAGGGTCGGTTAATGAAAAACTGTTTTTT.

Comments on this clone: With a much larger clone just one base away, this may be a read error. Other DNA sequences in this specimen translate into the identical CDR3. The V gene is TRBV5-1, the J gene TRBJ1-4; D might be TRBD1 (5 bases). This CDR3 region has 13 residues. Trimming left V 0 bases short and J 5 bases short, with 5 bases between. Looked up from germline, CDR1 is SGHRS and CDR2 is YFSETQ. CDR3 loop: CASSLDRNEKLFF. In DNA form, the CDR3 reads TGCGCCAGCAGCTTGGACAGGAATGAAAAACTGTTTTTT.

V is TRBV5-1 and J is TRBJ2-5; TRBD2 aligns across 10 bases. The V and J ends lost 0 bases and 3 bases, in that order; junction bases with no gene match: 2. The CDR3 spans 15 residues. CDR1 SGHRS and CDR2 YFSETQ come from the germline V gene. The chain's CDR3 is CASSLGTSGEETQYF. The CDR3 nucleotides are TGCGCCAGCAGCTTGGGTACTAGCGGGGAAGAGACCCAGTACTTC.

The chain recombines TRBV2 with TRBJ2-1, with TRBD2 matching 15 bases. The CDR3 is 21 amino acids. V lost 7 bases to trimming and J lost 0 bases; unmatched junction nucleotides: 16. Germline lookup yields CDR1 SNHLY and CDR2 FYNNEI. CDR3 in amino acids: CASIRTDPPGLAGGSYNEQFF. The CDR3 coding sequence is TGTGCCAGCATTAGGACAGATCCACCGGGACTAGCGGGAGGCTCCTACAATGAGCAGTTCTTC.

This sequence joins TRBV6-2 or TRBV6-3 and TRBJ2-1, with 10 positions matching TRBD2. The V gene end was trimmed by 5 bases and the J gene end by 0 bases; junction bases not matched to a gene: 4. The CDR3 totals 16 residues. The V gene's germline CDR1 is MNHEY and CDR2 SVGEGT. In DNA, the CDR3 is TGTGCCAGCAGTGCCCCTAGCGGGGGCTCCTACAATGAGCAGTTCTTC. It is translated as CASSAPSGGSYNEQFF.

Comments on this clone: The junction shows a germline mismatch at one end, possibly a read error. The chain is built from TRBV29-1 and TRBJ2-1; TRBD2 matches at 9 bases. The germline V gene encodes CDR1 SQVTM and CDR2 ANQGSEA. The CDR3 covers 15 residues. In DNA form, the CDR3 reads TGCAGCGTGGAAGGACTAGCGCCCTCCTACAATGAGCAGTTCTTC. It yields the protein CSVEGLAPSYNEQFF.

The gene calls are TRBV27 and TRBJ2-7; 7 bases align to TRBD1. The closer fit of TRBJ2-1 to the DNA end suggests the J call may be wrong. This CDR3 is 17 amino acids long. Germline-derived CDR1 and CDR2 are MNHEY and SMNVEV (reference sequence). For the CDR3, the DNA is TGTGCCAGCAGTCCTCCACAGGGGCGAACTTCCTACAATGAGCAGTTCTTC. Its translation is CASSPPQGRTSYNEQFF.

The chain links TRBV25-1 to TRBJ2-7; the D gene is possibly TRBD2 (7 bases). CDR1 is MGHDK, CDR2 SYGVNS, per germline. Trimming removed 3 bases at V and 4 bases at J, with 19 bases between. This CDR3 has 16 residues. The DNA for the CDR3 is TGTGCCAGCAGTGAGTACACTCCTCGGGGGGCTTACGAGCAGTACTTC. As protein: CASSEYTPRGAYEQYF.

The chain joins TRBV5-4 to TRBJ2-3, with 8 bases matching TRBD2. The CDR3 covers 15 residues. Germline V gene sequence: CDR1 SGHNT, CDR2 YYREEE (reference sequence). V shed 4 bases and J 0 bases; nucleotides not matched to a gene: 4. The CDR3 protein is CASSPSGGSTDTQYF. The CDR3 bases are TGTGCCAGCAGCCCAAGCGGGGGCAGCACAGATACGCAGTATTTT.

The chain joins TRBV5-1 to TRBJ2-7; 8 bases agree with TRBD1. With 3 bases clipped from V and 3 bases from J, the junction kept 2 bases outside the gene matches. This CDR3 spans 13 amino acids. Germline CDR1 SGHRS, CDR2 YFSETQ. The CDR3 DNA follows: TGCGCCAGCAGCTGGGGACAGGACTACGAGCAGTACTTC. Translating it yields CASSWGQDYEQYF.

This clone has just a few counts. The CDR3 sequence is CASTSGYEQYF. The DNA of the CDR3 is TGTGCCAGCACATCCGGTTACGAGCAGTACTTC. This chain uses TRBV3-1 (or the pseudogene TRBV3-2) with TRBJ2-7; D unclear. CDR3 length: 11 residues. Trimming shortened V by 7 bases and J by 4 bases, and 8 bases separated the two germline ends. CDR1 and CDR2 from the germline V gene are LGHDT and YNNKEL (reference sequence).

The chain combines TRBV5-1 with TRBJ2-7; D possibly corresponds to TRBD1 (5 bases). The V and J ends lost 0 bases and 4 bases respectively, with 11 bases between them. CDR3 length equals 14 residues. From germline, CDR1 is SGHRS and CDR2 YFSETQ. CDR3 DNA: TGCGCCAGCAGCTTGGAACAGGCGGATTACGAGCAGTACTTC. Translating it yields CASSLEQADYEQYF.

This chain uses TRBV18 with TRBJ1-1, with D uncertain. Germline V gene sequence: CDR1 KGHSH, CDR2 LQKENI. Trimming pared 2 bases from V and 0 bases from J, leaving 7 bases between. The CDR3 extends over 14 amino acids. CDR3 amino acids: CASSPNTVNTEAFF. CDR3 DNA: TGTGCCAGCTCACCAAATACGGTGAACACTGAAGCTTTCTTT.

Written as DNA, the CDR3 is TGTGCCAGCAGCTTAGATTCTAGCGGGAGCGCCGGGGAGCTGTTTTTT. This gives the protein CASSLDSSGSAGELFF. J is TRBJ2-2 and V is TRBV7-2; TRBD2 matches 10 bases. CDR3 length equals 16 residues. V was clipped by 1 base and J by 6 bases; unmatched bases: 5. In germline, CDR1 is SGHTA, CDR2 FQGNSA.

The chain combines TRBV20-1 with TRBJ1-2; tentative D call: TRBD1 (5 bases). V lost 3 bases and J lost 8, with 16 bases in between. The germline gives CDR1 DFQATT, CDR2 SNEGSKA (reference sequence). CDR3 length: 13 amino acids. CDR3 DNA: TGCAGTGCTAGTGGACCAAGGGGAGGCGGCTACACCTTC. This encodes CSASGPRGGGYTF.

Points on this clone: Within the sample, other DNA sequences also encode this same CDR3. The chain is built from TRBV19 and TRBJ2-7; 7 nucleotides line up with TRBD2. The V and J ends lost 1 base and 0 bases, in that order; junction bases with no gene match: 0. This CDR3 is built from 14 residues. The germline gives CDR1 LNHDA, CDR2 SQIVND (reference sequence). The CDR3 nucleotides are TGTGCCAGTAGTATAGGCGGGAGCTCCTACGAGCAGTACTTC. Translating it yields CASSIGGSSYEQYF.

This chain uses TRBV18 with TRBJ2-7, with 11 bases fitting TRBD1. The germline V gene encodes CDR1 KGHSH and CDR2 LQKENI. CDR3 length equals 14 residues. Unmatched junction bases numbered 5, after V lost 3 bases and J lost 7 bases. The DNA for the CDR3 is TGTGCCAGCTCACCGGGACAGGGGGTGGTTGAGCAGTACTTC. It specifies CASSPGQGVVEQYF.

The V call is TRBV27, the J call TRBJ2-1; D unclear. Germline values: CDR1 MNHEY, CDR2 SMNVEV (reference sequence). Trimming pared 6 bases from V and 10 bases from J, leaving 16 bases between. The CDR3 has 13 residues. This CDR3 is CASRERTTAEQFF. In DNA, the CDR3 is TGTGCCAGCAGAGAGAGAACTACCGCGGAGCAGTTCTTC.

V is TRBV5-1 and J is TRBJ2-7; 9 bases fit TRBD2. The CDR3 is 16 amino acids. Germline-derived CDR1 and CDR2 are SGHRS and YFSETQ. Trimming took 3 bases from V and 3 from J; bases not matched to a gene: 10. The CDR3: CASSWGSGGIHYEQYF. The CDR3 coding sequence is TGCGCCAGCAGCTGGGGTAGCGGGGGAATCCACTACGAGCAGTACTTC.

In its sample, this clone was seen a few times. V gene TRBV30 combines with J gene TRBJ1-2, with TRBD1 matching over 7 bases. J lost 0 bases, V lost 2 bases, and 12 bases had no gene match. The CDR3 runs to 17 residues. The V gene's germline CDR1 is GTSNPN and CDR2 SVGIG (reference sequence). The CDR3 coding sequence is TGTGCCTGGAGTCCTCCGACGCGACAGGGCGCTAACTATGGCTACACCTTC. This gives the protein CAWSPPTRQGANYGYTF.

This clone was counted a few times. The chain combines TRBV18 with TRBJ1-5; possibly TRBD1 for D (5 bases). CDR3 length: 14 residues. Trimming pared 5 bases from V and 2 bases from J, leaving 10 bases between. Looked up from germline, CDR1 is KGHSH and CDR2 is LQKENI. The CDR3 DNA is TGTGCCAGCTCAGAGTCACAGGGCAATCAGCCCCAGCATTTT. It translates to CASSESQGNQPQHF.